This entry lists 10 T cell receptor beta chains sequenced from one sample in a study of shared clonotypes between healthy human individuals. It was CD45RO-negative cells, positively selected for CCR7, that made up naive CD8 cells, with terminally differentiated effector memory CD45RA+ cells excluded. This table comes from immunoSEQ multiplex PCR, and its TCRdb copy is limited to in-frame clones, with some not included. The repertoire holds millions of clones, with roughly 94% as singletons. Sequencing was performed on naive CD8+ T cells sorted from blood. The receptor source for this set is a man aged 18 to 30 in good health.

This clone was recorded once. The chain combines TRBV2 with TRBJ2-1; D is unclear. From germline, CDR1 is SNHLY and CDR2 FYNNEI. CDR3 length equals 17 residues. Trimming took 5 bases from V and 0 from J, leaving 17 bases between them. DNA for the CDR3: TGTGCCAGCAGTTACGGCCCTATGGCGAGCTCCTACAATGAGCAGTTCTTC. Its translation: CASSYGPMASSYNEQFF.

The chain is built from TRBV2 and TRBJ2-7; D perhaps matches TRBD1 (5 bases). Deletions cut 6 bases from V and 3 bases from J, with 15 bases between. CDR1 SNHLY and CDR2 FYNNEI come from the germline V gene. CDR3 size: 14 residues. In DNA, the CDR3 is TGTGCCAGCAGGGACACGGTAAATGACTACGAGCAGTACTTC. Its protein is CASRDTVNDYEQYF.

The chain uses TRBV15 and TRBJ1-2; D ambiguous. Trimming removed 0 bases from V and 4 bases from J, with 15 bases in between. The CDR3 covers 16 residues. Germline V CDR1 and CDR2: LNHNV, YYDKDF (reference sequence). The CDR3 loop is CATSRDQDLLGYGYTF. The CDR3 coding sequence is TGTGCCACCAGCAGAGATCAGGACCTCCTCGGCTATGGCTACACCTTC.

A note on this clone: Other DNA sequences of this sample code for an identical CDR3. This chain connects TRBV6-5 to TRBJ2-1; no clear D gene. Per the germline V gene, CDR1 is MNHEY and CDR2 is SVGAGI. The CDR3 consists of 16 residues. V lost 0 bases and J lost 2, with 11 bases in between. The CDR3 region has the DNA TGTGCCAGCAGTTACTCCGTGGGTGAGGCCTACAATGAGCAGTTCTTC. Protein sequence: CASSYSVGEAYNEQFF.

For this clone: Other DNA sequences in this sample translate to the same CDR3. The chain uses TRBV25-1 and TRBJ2-7; TRBD1 matches 7 bases. Trimming removed 4 bases from V and 6 bases from J; junction bases left unmatched: 3. The CDR3 totals 12 residues. In germline, CDR1 is MGHDK, CDR2 SYGVNS. The CDR3 here is CASSGDRGEQYF. In nucleotides, the CDR3 is TGTGCCAGCAGTGGGGACAGAGGCGAGCAGTACTTC.

As to this clone: One end of the junction fails to match germline, which may point to a read error. The V gene is TRBV7-8, the J gene TRBJ1-1; a weak D match, TRBD1 (5 bases). There are 12 residues in the CDR3. The germline V gene has CDR1 SGHVS and CDR2 FQNEAQ. CDR3 sequence: CASSKTALSPTF. CDR3 sequence (DNA): TGTGCCAGCAGCAAGACAGCGTTGTCGCCCACATTT.

CDR3 nucleotides: TGTGCCAGCTCACAACGGAGGGGAGAGACCCAGTACTTC. This sequence encodes CASSQRRGETQYF. The J gene is TRBJ2-5, the V gene TRBV18; a weak D match, TRBD2 (6 bases). Trimming removed 4 bases at V and 4 bases at J, with 10 bases between. This CDR3 is 13 amino acids long. Germline V gene sequence: CDR1 KGHSH, CDR2 LQKENI.

The genes are TRBV5-6 and TRBJ2-7; TRBD2 might be the D (6 bases). CDR3 length: 15 residues. Germline V CDR1 and CDR2: SGHDT, YYEEEE. V was cut by 2 bases and J by 3 bases, with 15 bases left in between. In DNA, the CDR3 is TGTGCCAGCAGCTTCCCGGGACTGGGTTACTACGAGCAGTACTTC. This encodes CASSFPGLGYYEQYF. The full variable domain, in which reference TRBV5-6 and TRBJ2-7 provide the parts outside the CDR3, is DAGVTQSPTHLIKTRGQQVTLRCSPKSGHDTVSWYQQALGQGPQFIFQYYEEEERQRGNFPDRFSGHQFPNYSSELNVNALLLGDSALYLCASSFPGLGYYEQYFGPGTRLTVT.

The chain links TRBV6-1 to TRBJ2-5, with TRBD1 matching 11 bases. This CDR3 is built from 15 residues. V lost 7 bases to trimming and J lost 5 bases; unmatched junction nucleotides: 9. Germline V gives CDR1 MNHNS, CDR2 SASEGT. CDR3 in DNA: TGTGCCAGCAAATGGGGACAGGGGGGGTTGGAGACCCAGTACTTC. Protein product: CASKWGQGGLETQYF.

The chain uses TRBV30 and TRBJ1-2; 7 bases map to TRBD1. Germline CDR1 reads GTSNPN; CDR2 reads SVGIG (reference sequence). V shed 5 bases and J 1 base; nucleotides not matched to a gene: 1. CDR3 length: 12 residues. The CDR3 is CAWGDSNYGYTF. The CDR3 nucleotides read TGTGCCTGGGGGGACAGTAACTATGGCTACACCTTC. Full variable domain (outside the CDR3, taken from reference TRBV30 and TRBJ1-2): SQTIHQWPATLVQPVGSPLSLECTVEGTSNPNLYWYRQAAGRGLQLLFYSVGIGQISSEVPQNLSASRPQDRQFILSSKKLLLSDSGFYLCAWGDSNYGYTFGSGTRLTVV.